What follows are 5 T cell receptor beta chains derived from one specimen sequenced in a study of T-cell memory formation after mild COVID-19. Via MiXCR, TCRdb re-called the 5' RACE reads, giving one row per CDR3 protein. The data contain 410,000 or so distinct CDR3 sequences, under 25% of them singletons. Material for sequencing was PBMCs or a T cell subset sorted from them (not recorded which). The source is an adult woman who had mild COVID-19 (a few samples of this study predate the infection). Cell type and time point are not known.

The rearrangement links TRBV20-1 to TRBJ1-2; TRBD1 matches 9 bases. CDR3 length: 14 amino acids. Germline assignment: CDR1 DFQATT and CDR2 SNEGSKA (reference sequence). Trimming took 1 base from V and 2 from J; bases not matched to a gene: 2. CDR3 sequence (DNA): TGCAGTGCTAGAGCCGGGACAGGGAACTATGGCTACACCTTC. Residues: CSARAGTGNYGYTF.

Written as DNA, the CDR3 is TGTGCCACCAGTGCCCTTACGGGGGCCGTGGCCACCGGGGAGCTGTTTTTT. Translated: CATSALTGAVATGELFF. The chain recombines TRBV24-1 with TRBJ2-2; D may match TRBD1 or TRBD2 (6 bases each). Trimming took off 5 bases at V and 4 bases at J, with 19 bases between the two ends. The length of the CDR3 is 17 residues. CDR1 and CDR2 from the germline V gene are KGHDR and SFDVKD.

This clonotype showed up just a few times. The chain combines TRBV10-3 with TRBJ1-2; D uncertain. The V gene's germline CDR1 is ENHRY and CDR2 SYGVKD. Deletions cut 6 bases from V and 0 bases from J, with 14 bases between. The CDR3 is made up of 15 amino acids. CDR3 coding DNA: TGTGCCATCAGCGTCGGACCGACTACTAACTATGGCTACACCTTC. This translates into CAISVGPTTNYGYTF.

This clonotype was recorded a few times. The rearrangement links TRBV12-3 or TRBV12-4 to TRBJ1-2; D gene unclear. This CDR3 region has 15 residues. Trimming stripped 3 bases from V and 1 base from J, with 12 bases between. Here the CDR3 DNA reads TGTGCCAGCAGTTTGGCGACGGCTGTTAACTATGGCTACACCTTC. It yields the protein CASSLATAVNYGYTF.

This clonotype was recorded many times. V usage is TRBV12-3 or TRBV12-4 and J usage is TRBJ2-7; D is ambiguous. CDR3 length equals 11 residues. V was cut by 10 bases and J by 0 bases, with 7 bases left in between. In DNA form, the CDR3 reads TGTGCCACCGGTTCCTCCTACGAGCAGTACTTC. Protein: CATGSSYEQYF.